These 18 T cell receptor beta chains originate from one sample sequenced in a study of T cells in tuberculosis. Sequenced by immunoSEQ multiplex PCR; TCRdb stores in-frame clones only, minus some. The table shows 29,000 or so clones, with roughly 94% occurring only once. This sample's time point: new active TB diagnosis, blood taken before or within 7 days of starting treatment. The material was PBMCs, obtained at tuberculosis diagnosis. The receptors were sampled from an adult with tuberculosis.

The chain employs TRBV6-5 and TRBJ2-1, with 8 bases matching TRBD1. Germline V CDR1 and CDR2: MNHEY, SVGAGI. V gave up 2 bases and J gave up 6 bases; unmatched junction bases: 6. This CDR3 contains 15 residues. This CDR3 reads CASSYRRDRSNEQFF. In DNA form, the CDR3 reads TGTGCCAGCAGTTACCGTCGGGACAGGTCCAATGAGCAGTTCTTC.

The V gene is TRBV18, the J gene TRBJ2-3, with TRBD2 identical over 11 bases. This CDR3 region has 16 residues. Germline V gene data show CDR1 as KGHSH and CDR2 as LQKENI. V trimming: 4 bases; J trimming: 5 bases; junction bases outside the gene matches: 8. CDR3 sequence reads: CASSHTGTSGRDTQYF. DNA of the CDR3: TGTGCCAGCTCACACACCGGGACTAGCGGCCGAGATACGCAGTATTTT.

The V gene is TRBV10-3, the J gene TRBJ1-3; the D is unclear. V lost 11 bases and J 0 bases, leaving 17 bases between the germline ends. The CDR3 spans 15 residues. Germline V CDR1 and CDR2: ENHRY, SYGVKD. CDR3 loop: CASTAEGFSGNTIYF. CDR3 DNA: TGTGCCTCGACCGCGGAGGGCTTCTCTGGAAACACCATATATTTT.

This rearrangement joins TRBV19 to TRBJ2-7; 10 nucleotides agree with TRBD1. With 4 bases clipped from V and 1 base from J, the junction kept 4 bases outside the gene matches. From germline, CDR1 is LNHDA and CDR2 SQIVND (reference sequence). There are 15 residues in the CDR3. CDR3 amino acids: CASSRGTGVSYEQYF. In DNA form, the CDR3 reads TGTGCCAGTAGTAGAGGGACAGGGGTTTCCTACGAGCAGTACTTC.

V gene TRBV7-2 combines with J gene TRBJ2-1; no definite D call. There are 12 residues in the CDR3. V lost 0 bases to trimming and J lost 10 bases, with 7 bases between them. Germline V gene sequence: CDR1 SGHTA, CDR2 FQGNSA. The CDR3 reads CASSLAHQEQFF. CDR3 DNA: TGTGCCAGCAGCTTAGCCCATCAAGAGCAGTTCTTC. The entire variable domain, with the rest obtained from reference TRBV7-2 and TRBJ2-1, is as follows: GAGVSQSPSNKVTEKGKDVELRCDPISGHTALYWYRQSLGQGLEFLIYFQGNSAPDKSGLPSDRFSAERTGGSVSTLTIQRTQQEDSAVYLCASSLAHQEQFFGPGTRLTVL.

The chain carries TRBV4-1 and TRBJ1-5; D may be TRBD1 (6 bases). This CDR3 is built from 14 residues. Trimming cost V 1 base and J 3 bases, with 7 bases left between them. The germline V gene encodes CDR1 MGHRA and CDR2 YSYEKL. The CDR3 here is CASSQGTDNQPQHF. The CDR3 DNA is TGCGCCAGCAGCCAAGGGACAGACAATCAGCCCCAGCATTTT.

This chain uses TRBV9 with TRBJ2-5; the D is unclear. This CDR3 is built from 15 residues. The V end lost 4 bases, the J end lost 0 bases, and 13 bases lay between the germline ends. Germline CDR1 and CDR2: SGDLS and YYNGEE. CDR3 sequence (DNA): TGTGCCAGCAGCAGACGCTCTAGGTACCAAGAGACCCAGTACTTC. This encodes CASSRRSRYQETQYF.

This clone was picked up one time. The V gene is TRBV6-1, the J gene TRBJ2-1; D is possibly TRBD1 (6 bases). Germline V gene data show CDR1 as MNHNS and CDR2 as SASEGT. V lost 4 bases and J lost 9, with 25 bases in between. The CDR3 is 17 amino acids. CDR3 in amino acids: CASSALLGRGPLGEQFF. CDR3 nucleotide sequence: TGTGCCAGCAGTGCCCTTCTGGGCAGGGGACCCTTGGGTGAGCAGTTCTTC.

The chain joins TRBV7-6 to TRBJ1-3, with unresolved D. CDR1 SGHVS and CDR2 FNYEAQ come from the germline V gene. The CDR3 spans 16 residues. The V end was cut by 5 bases, the J end by 6 bases, with 20 bases between. The CDR3 loop reads CASSGPKGSLENTIYF. In DNA form, the CDR3 reads TGTGCCAGCAGCGGACCCAAAGGGAGTTTAGAAAACACCATATATTTT.

The rearrangement links TRBV5-6 to TRBJ2-7; D not certain. With 3 bases removed from V and 2 bases from J, the gap between germline ends came to 3 bases. The CDR3 is 11 residues long. Germline V gene sequence: CDR1 SGHDT, CDR2 YYEEEE. As DNA, the CDR3 is TGTGCCAGCAGCTCAACCTACGAGCAGTACTTC. This codes for CASSSTYEQYF.

The chain joins TRBV2 to TRBJ2-1; perhaps TRBD1 as D (6 bases). Germline CDR1 reads SNHLY; CDR2 reads FYNNEI. The CDR3 totals 11 residues. CDR3 protein: CVDSAYNEQFF. The CDR3 DNA reads as TGTGTGGACAGCGCCTACAATGAGCAGTTCTTC.

CDR3 in DNA: TGTGCTAGTGGTTTGGTAGGCAGGGGAAGGAATCAGCCCCAGCATTTT. Translated, it gives CASGLVGRGRNQPQHF. The chain is built from TRBV12-5 and TRBJ1-5, with a tentative D call TRBD1 (6 bases). Trimming cost V 0 bases and J 4 bases, with 13 bases left between them. CDR3 length equals 16 residues. Germline V gives CDR1 LGHNT, CDR2 FRNRAP.

The V and J genes are TRBV10-2 and TRBJ2-7; TRBD2 agrees at 8 bases. In germline, CDR1 is WSHSY, CDR2 SAAADI. Trimming removed 10 bases from V and 9 bases from J; junction bases left unmatched: 14. This CDR3 region has 13 residues. CDR3 sequence reads: CATFAGGGYGQYF. The CDR3 nucleotides read TGCGCCACCTTCGCGGGGGGAGGTTATGGGCAGTACTTC.

The CDR3 sequence: CATSPGLDTQYF. In DNA, the CDR3 is TGTGCCACCAGCCCTGGGCTAGATACGCAGTATTTT. The chain employs TRBV15 and TRBJ2-3; D unresolved. The V end was cut by 5 bases, the J end by 5 bases, with 8 bases between. The germline gives CDR1 LNHNV, CDR2 YYDKDF (reference sequence). CDR3 length equals 12 residues.

This sequence joins TRBV18 and TRBJ1-1; 7 nucleotides match TRBD1. The CDR3 totals 16 residues. V shed 6 bases, J shed 0 bases, and the junction held 10 bases outside the gene matches. Germline CDR1 and CDR2: KGHSH and LQKENI. CDR3 DNA sequence: TGTGCCAGCTCCGACAGGGTGGCGGCAATGAACACTGAAGCTTTCTTT. It encodes CASSDRVAAMNTEAFF.

The chain uses TRBV30 and TRBJ2-7; D is unresolved. The germline gives CDR1 GTSNPN, CDR2 SVGIG (reference sequence). V lost 0 bases to trimming and J lost 0 bases, with 9 bases between them. The CDR3 length is 14 residues. The DNA for the CDR3 is TGTGCCTGGAGTGTAGGCGGAAACTCCTACGAGCAGTACTTC. Translated, it gives CAWSVGGNSYEQYF.

This clone was detected once. V gene TRBV2 combines with J gene TRBJ2-5; no reliable D call. V lost 3 bases, J lost 2 bases, and 13 bases lay in between. CDR1 and CDR2 (germline): SNHLY, FYNNEI. The CDR3 runs 15 residues. For the CDR3, the DNA is TGTGCCAGCAGTGAGGAGAATACTGAGCAAGAGACCCAGTACTTC. This encodes CASSEENTEQETQYF.

The chain joins TRBV30 to TRBJ1-1; 9 positions agree with TRBD1. After removal of 4 bases from V and 7 bases from J, the junction contained 13 bases not matched to a gene. CDR1 GTSNPN and CDR2 SVGIG come from the germline V gene (reference sequence). The length of the CDR3 is 15 residues. CDR3 DNA sequence: TGTGCCTGGATTTCGCCGTACAGGGGGCTTGGTGAAGCTTTCTTT. This encodes CAWISPYRGLGEAFF.